A selection of T cell receptor beta chains follows, all from one sample in a study of blood T cells in healthy people across ages. TCRdb independently ran MiXCR on the 5' RACE reads; one entry per CDR3 protein. The sample yields about 1,500,000 distinct CDR3 sequences, approximately 42% seen once. Sequenced: blood. The receptors were gathered from a woman between 18 and 30 years old in good health. Both conserved end residues are part of each CDR3. A D gene is named only where the DNA matches it firmly. Some rows have no size entry. The others give once, few or many, or a class for an expanded clone.

size | D | J | V | DNA | CDR3
NA | TRBD1 | TRBJ1-2 | TRBV4-1 | TGCGCCAGCAGCCAAGGGGACAGGGGGCCTTATGGCTACACCTTC | CASSQGDRGPYGYTF
few | NA | TRBJ2-7 | TRBV28 | TGTGCCAGCAGTTTACAAGACCGAGAGCAGTACTTC | CASSLQDREQYF
few | TRBD1 | TRBJ1-1 | TRBV29-1 | TGCAGCGCCCCGACAGGGACCACTGAAGCTTTCTTT | CSAPTGTTEAFF
NA | NA | TRBJ2-1 | TRBV6-4 | TGTGCCAGCAGTCACTACGGCAGGAATGAGCAGTTCTTC | CASSHYGRNEQFF
NA | NA | TRBJ1-4 | TRBV19 | TGTGCTGAAGGGTGGGGTGAAAAACTGTTTTTT | CAEGWGEKLFF
NA | NA | TRBJ1-1 | TRBV10-3 | TGTGCCATCAGCGGGGGTTGGAGCATGAACACTGAAGCTTTCTTT | CAISGGWSMNTEAFF
NA | NA | TRBJ2-3 | TRBV5-6 | TGTGCCAGCAGCTTGGTAACCTTAGATACGCAGTATTTT | CASSLVTLDTQYF
few | TRBD1 | TRBJ1-6 | TRBV20-1 | TGCAGTGCTGACCCGGGACAGGGATATAATTCACCCCTCCACTTT | CSADPGQGYNSPLHF
few | NA | TRBJ2-7 | TRBV10-3 | TGTGCCATCAGTGAGATGGTCTCCGGGAGTGGCGAGCAGTACTTC | CAISEMVSGSGEQYF
few | NA | TRBJ1-1 | TRBV6-5 | TGTGCCAGCAGTTACTCGAAAAGGGCGGACACTGAAGCTTTCTTT | CASSYSKRADTEAFF
NA | NA | TRBJ1-5 | TRBV6-6 | TGTGCCAGCAACATTTTGGGCAGTCAGCCCCAGCATTTT | CASNILGSQPQHF
NA | NA | TRBJ1-5 | TRBV20-1 | TGCAGTTTCTCAATGGGGAGGGATCAGCCCCAGCATTTT | CSFSMGRDQPQHF
NA | NA | TRBJ2-5 | TRBV7-2 | TGTGCCAGCAGCCCCTCTAGCGTCTTGGAGACCCAGTACTTC | CASSPSSVLETQYF
NA | NA | TRBJ1-4 | TRBV20-1 | TGCAGTGCTAGAGATAGCCTGACAGCTTTAAATGAAAAACTGTTTTTT | CSARDSLTALNEKLFF
NA | TRBD1 | TRBJ1-1 | TRBV6-5 | TGTGCCAGCAGTTACTGGGACAGGGGCTTGGGGGGAGCTTTCTTT | CASSYWDRGLGGAFF
NA | TRBD1 | TRBJ2-1 | TRBV7-9 | TGTGCCAGCATTCCGTGGACAGGCTACAATGAGCAGTTCTTC | CASIPWTGYNEQFF
NA | NA | TRBJ2-1 | TRBV7-2 | TGTACCAGCAGCACCCACCGTAGAGGGGTCTACAATGAGCAGTTCTTC | CTSSTHRRGVYNEQFF
many | NA | TRBJ2-7 | TRBV4-1 | TGCGCCAGCAGCCTCAAGGACGAGCAGTACTTC | CASSLKDEQYF
few | NA | TRBJ2-3 | TRBV5-1 | TGCGCCAGCAGCTTGGCCGGCACGTCGGCGCAGTATTTT | CASSLAGTSAQYF
NA | NA | TRBJ2-5 | TRBV5-1 | TGCGCCAGCAGGGCAGGGGACTACAATGAGCAGTACTTC | CASRAGDYNEQYF
few | NA | TRBJ1-2 | TRBV7-3 | TGTGCCAGCAGCTTAACCCTGGTGTCCCAAGGAGAAGGCTACACCTTC | CASSLTLVSQGEGYTF
few | NA | TRBJ2-7 | TRBV6-5 | TGTGCCAGCAGCCACGTTGGCGGAGATTACGAGCAGTACTTC | CASSHVGGDYEQYF
few | NA | TRBJ2-3 | TRBV14 | TGTGCCAGCAGCCCTTTCACTAAGGGGGCAGATACGCAGTATTTT | CASSPFTKGADTQYF
NA | NA | TRBJ2-7 | TRBV2 | TGTGCCAGCAATTTGTCGGGCAGGCCCTCCTACGAGCAGTACTTC | CASNLSGRPSYEQYF
NA | NA | TRBJ2-4 | TRBV6-2/TRBV6-3 | TGTGCCAGCAGCCCCCGCAGGGGAGACATTCAGTACTTC | CASSPRRGDIQYF
NA | NA | TRBJ1-2 | TRBV7-9 | TGTGCCAGCAGCTGGCTAGGGGACCATGGCTACACCTTC | CASSWLGDHGYTF
NA | NA | TRBJ2-1 | TRBV20-1 | TGCAGTGCTCCCACCGCTAGCTCCTACAATGAGCAGTTCTTC | CSAPTASSYNEQFF
NA | NA | TRBJ2-1 | TRBV27 | TGTGCCAGCAGTAACATCCCGGGACACGGGTTTCGGAATGAGCAGTTCTTC | CASSNIPGHGFRNEQFF
NA | NA | TRBJ2-2 | TRBV6-2/TRBV6-3 | TGTGCCAGCAGTTACGACTTCGACACCGGGGAGCTGTTTTTT | CASSYDFDTGELFF
few | TRBD2 | TRBJ2-3 | TRBV3-1 | TGTGCCAGCAGCCTCGGACTAGCGGGAGGGATTAGCACAGATACGCAGTATTTT | CASSLGLAGGISTDTQYF
once | NA | TRBJ1-2 | TRBV28 | TGTGCCAGCAGTTTTACAACCTGTGGCTACACCTTC | CASSFTTCGYTF
NA | NA | TRBJ2-5 | TRBV20-1 | TGCAGTGCTAGAGCCCCACAGGCGTACCAAGAGACCCAGTACTTC | CSARAPQAYQETQYF
NA | TRBD1 | TRBJ1-6 | TRBV28 | TGTGCCAGCAGTTTGGGGACAGGACCTAGCTCCTATAATTCACCCCTCCACTTT | CASSLGTGPSSYNSPLHF
few | NA | TRBJ1-2 | TRBV4-1 | TGCGCCAGCAGCCTTGAGAACAGGTTTAACTATGGCTACACCTTC | CASSLENRFNYGYTF
few | NA | TRBJ2-3 | TRBV25-1 | TGTGCCAGCAGTGATCAGGTGTTTTCCACAGATACGCAGTATTTT | CASSDQVFSTDTQYF
NA | NA | TRBJ2-7 | TRBV7-9 | TGTGCCAGCAGCGACGCACAGGGAATTGTCCACGAGCAGTACTTC | CASSDAQGIVHEQYF
NA | NA | TRBJ2-2 | TRBV10-3 | TGTGCCATCAGTGACCGGGACAAGGGGACCGGGGAGCTGTTTTTT | CAISDRDKGTGELFF
NA | NA | TRBJ1-4 | TRBV12-3/TRBV12-4 | TGTGCCAGCACATTACCCGGGCGTGAAAAACTGTTTTTT | CASTLPGREKLFF
NA | NA | TRBJ2-3 | TRBV29-1 | TGCAGCGTTGAACCCTCGAGATCGGGGTCTCCCACAGATACGCAGTATTTT | CSVEPSRSGSPTDTQYF
few | NA | TRBJ1-5 | TRBV12-3/TRBV12-4 | TGTGCCAGCAGGCTTGGCAGCGCCAATCAGCCCCAGCATTTT | CASRLGSANQPQHF
few | TRBD1 | TRBJ2-7 | TRBV27 | TGTGCCAGCAGCCCAGGACAGGGGCACTACGAGCAGTACTTC | CASSPGQGHYEQYF
NA | NA | TRBJ1-2 | TRBV12-3/TRBV12-4 | TGTGCCAGCAATAGGGCCGGGGATAGTGGCTATGGCTACACCTTC | CASNRAGDSGYGYTF
once | NA | TRBJ1-1 | TRBV12-3/TRBV12-4 | TGTGCCAGCAGTCATACACGGCAGTCAGTTCAAGCTTTCTTT | CASSHTRQSVQAFF
few | TRBD2 | TRBJ2-7 | TRBV10-2 | TGCGCCAGCAGCCCTCAGGCGGGAGGGTCCGAGCAGTACTTC | CASSPQAGGSEQYF
once | TRBD2 | TRBJ2-1 | TRBV6-5 | TGTGCCAGCAGTACCCCGGGACTACACTACAATGAGCAGTTCTTC | CASSTPGLHYNEQFF
NA | NA | TRBJ1-1 | TRBV29-1 | TGCAGCGTAGCCCGCTCTGCGGACACTGAAGCTTTCTTT | CSVARSADTEAFF
NA | NA | TRBJ2-3 | TRBV2 | TGTGCCAGCAGGGAACAGGCCACGCAGTATTTT | CASREQATQYF
few | NA | TRBJ2-5 | TRBV4-1 | TGCGCCAGCAGCCTAACGGGAGGCGGGGGCGAGACCCAGTACTTC | CASSLTGGGGETQYF
once | NA | TRBJ2-7 | TRBV21-1 | TGTGCCAGCAGCACCCCCGCTAGGGGACTAGCGGGAGAAGGCGAGCAGTACTTC | CASSTPARGLAGEGEQYF
NA | TRBD1 | TRBJ1-4 | TRBV18 | TGTGCCAGCTCACCTCGGGACAGGGGTCCCAATGAAAAACTGTTTTTT | CASSPRDRGPNEKLFF
NA | NA | TRBJ2-7 | TRBV5-1 | TGCGCCAGCAGCCCTGGACTACAATACGAGCAGTACTTC | CASSPGLQYEQYF